Described below is a single T cell receptor (beta chain) sequence and its context. Cohorts were based on clinical histories the participants reported. The data were obtained in a study of blood T cell repertoires in COVID-19. Across the study: Nucleic acid was either cDNA or gDNA, and it came from T cells, B-cell-depleted T cells, or PBMCs.

This table comes from immunoSEQ multiplex PCR, and its TCRdb copy is limited to in-frame clones, with some not included. The table records about 250,000 clones, approximately 90% of them present only once. CDR1 and CDR2 (germline): SGHRS, YFSETQ. J lost 6 bases, V lost 0 bases, and 5 bases had no gene match. The CDR3 has 16 amino acids. The chain joins TRBV5-1 to TRBJ2-1; TRBD2 matches at 11 bases. Sequenced sample: PBMCs or T cells enriched from blood (not recorded which). The receptor comes from a man younger than 30 who had recovered from COVID-19. The CDR3 loop reads CASSLVASGGFNEQFF. Here the CDR3 DNA reads TGCGCCAGCAGCTTGGTTGCTAGCGGGGGGTTCAATGAGCAGTTCTTC.